The rows below give T cell receptor beta chains drawn from one sample of a study of blood T cell repertoires in COVID-19. The data were produced by immunoSEQ multiplex PCR, yet TCRdb's version contains in-frame clones alone and is incomplete. The sample consists of 200,000 to 300,000 clones, 86% of them appearing once. The sample comprised peripheral blood. The receptor source for this set is a young man with active or convalescent COVID-19. CDR3s include the opening cysteine and the closing phenylalanine or tryptophan. The D gene is left open where the match is weak. Size is omitted from some rows. Given values are once, few, many or a class for expanded clones.

>TRBV2|-|TRBD1|TRBJ1-4
TGTGCCAGCAGTGGCAACAGGGGGTACGCAACTAATGAAAAACTGTTTTTT
CASSGNRGYATNEKLFF
>TRBV4-3|-|TRBD1|TRBJ1-3
TGCGCCAGCAGCCAAGCTCGGACAGGGAAGGGAAACACCATATATTTT
CASSQARTGKGNTIYF
>TRBV4-1|-|-|TRBJ2-2
TGCGCCAGCAGCCAGGAGGGGTGGGCCGGGGAGCTGTTTTTT
CASSQEGWAGELFF
>TRBV7-2|-|TRBD1|TRBJ2-3
TGTGCCATCCAAGGACAGGTACAAGGGGTAGATACGCAGTATTTT
CAIQGQVQGVDTQYF
>TRBV15|-|TRBD1|TRBJ1-2
TGTGCCACCAGCAGGACAGGGGTCGGCTACACCTTC
CATSRTGVGYTF
>TRBV7-3|-|TRBD2|TRBJ2-1
TGTGCCAGCAGCCTCCATAGCGGGGGGGTATACAATGAGCTGTTCTTC
CASSLHSGGVYNELFF
>TRBV19|once|-|TRBJ2-5
TGTGCCAGTAGTATAGGAGTAGGCAGGGAAGAGACCCAGTACTTC
CASSIGVGREETQYF
>TRBV4-2|many|-|TRBJ2-7
TGTGCCAGCAGCCACCACTACGAGCAGTACTTC
CASSHHYEQYF
>TRBV6-5|-|TRBD1|TRBJ2-7
TGTGCCAGCAGTTACTCCCGGGACAGATCCTACGAGCAGTACTTC
CASSYSRDRSYEQYF
>TRBV21-1|-|-|TRBJ2-7
TGTGCCAGCAGCAGACCGACAGGGGGCTCCGAGCAGTACTTC
CASSRPTGGSEQYF
>TRBV10-1|once|TRBD1|TRBJ2-2
TGCGCCAGCGGAAAAAGAGCAGGGGGCGCCGGCACCGGGGAGCTGTTTTTT
CASGKRAGGAGTGELFF
>TRBV7-2|-|-|TRBJ2-7
TGTGCCAGCAGCTTATCCCCGGCAGGGGTCGTATACGAGCAGTACTTC
CASSLSPAGVVYEQYF
>TRBV12-3/TRBV12-4|-|TRBD1|TRBJ1-2
TGTGCCAGCGGGAACAGGGGGACTTACGGCTACACCTTC
CASGNRGTYGYTF
>TRBV10-3|once|-|TRBJ1-1
TGTGCCATCAGTGAGTCCGGGGATACTCCGGGGGAGAACACTGAAGCTTTCTTT
CAISESGDTPGENTEAFF
>TRBV11-3|-|-|TRBJ2-2
TGTGCCAGCAGCTTAGTCTCTGCGGGGAACACCGGGGAGCTGTTTTTT
CASSLVSAGNTGELFF
>TRBV24-1|-|TRBD2|TRBJ2-5
TGTGCCACCAGCGGCGGTTCCGGGACTAGCGGGGGGGAGCAAGAGACCCAGTACTTC
CATSGGSGTSGGEQETQYF
>TRBV11-2|-|-|TRBJ1-1
TGTGCCAGCAGCCCGCGCCGGGACACCAAGAGGGCTGAAGCTTTCTTT
CASSPRRDTKRAEAFF
>TRBV12-3/TRBV12-4|-|-|TRBJ1-2
TGTGCCAGCACCCTACAGGGTGGTCGTGGCTACACCTTC
CASTLQGGRGYTF
>TRBV10-1|-|TRBD2|TRBJ2-3
TGCGCCAGCAGTGCCGGACTAGCGGGACGGGCCTTCACAGATACGCAGTATTTT
CASSAGLAGRAFTDTQYF
>TRBV9|-|TRBD1|TRBJ1-1
TGTGCCAGCAGCGTAGAAGTGGGACAGGGTGAGGTGATAGCTTTCTTT
CASSVEVGQGEVIAFF
>TRBV3-1/TRBV3-2|-|-|TRBJ1-4
TGTGCCAGCAGCCAAGTCTTTCTCGAAAAACTGTTTTTT
CASSQVFLEKLFF
>TRBV4-3|-|-|TRBJ1-2
TGCGCCAGCAGCCAAGAAATCGGTAACTATGGCTACACCTTC
CASSQEIGNYGYTF
>TRBV4-1|-|-|TRBJ2-7
TGCGCCAGCAGCCTCGACGGAGACGAGCAGTACTTC
CASSLDGDEQYF
>TRBV2|-|-|TRBJ2-1
TGTGCCAGCCTGCAGGACAGATACAATGAGCAGTTCTTC
CASLQDRYNEQFF
>TRBV10-3|-|-|TRBJ2-7
TGTGCCATCAGTGCAGGGGAGGGGACATCCTACGAGCAGTACTTC
CAISAGEGTSYEQYF
>TRBV7-2|-|-|TRBJ1-1
TGTGCCAGCAGCTTAGCGGGGGGGGCCGGGACGGACACTGAAGCTTTCTTT
CASSLAGGAGTDTEAFF
>TRBV10-3|-|-|TRBJ2-5
TGTGCCATCTCCAGCCAAGAGACCCAGTACTTC
CAISSQETQYF
>TRBV2|-|TRBD1|TRBJ1-1
TGTGCCAGCACCAGACAGGCAGGGGGCACTGAAGCTTTCTTT
CASTRQAGGTEAFF
>TRBV9|-|TRBD1|TRBJ1-2
TGTGCCAGCAGCGCAGACAGGGGCTATGGCTACACCTTC
CASSADRGYGYTF
>TRBV5-1|-|-|TRBJ2-1
TGCGCCAGCAGCTTGTCGGGGACAGAGCAGTTCTTC
CASSLSGTEQFF
>TRBV7-3|-|-|TRBJ1-6
TGTGCCAGCAGCCGAAGGGAGAATTCACCCCTCCACTTT
CASSRRENSPLHF
>TRBV27|-|-|TRBJ1-1
TGTGCCAGCAGCCCCCGGGGAGGGGCGCGTACTGAAGCTTTCTTT
CASSPRGGARTEAFF
>TRBV4-2|-|-|TRBJ2-3
TGTGCCAGCAGCCAAGATTCGGGGTCAGGGGGGGATACGCAGTATTTT
CASSQDSGSGGDTQYF
>TRBV7-6|-|-|TRBJ2-3
TGTGCCAGCAGCTTATCAGTGTGGGCAGAAAGTAGCACAGATACGCAGTATTTT
CASSLSVWAESSTDTQYF
>TRBV11-2|-|-|TRBJ1-5
TGTGCCAGCAGCCCCACCGTCGCAGGGGGCAATCAGCCCCAGCATTTT
CASSPTVAGGNQPQHF
>TRBV4-1|-|-|TRBJ1-2
TGCGCCAGCAGCCAAATCGGGACTAGAGGGGGCTACACCTTC
CASSQIGTRGGYTF
>TRBV19|-|TRBD1|TRBJ2-7
TGTGCCAGTAGTATGCGGGGACAGGGGACGAGCGAGCAGTACTTC
CASSMRGQGTSEQYF
>TRBV12-3/TRBV12-4|-|-|TRBJ1-6
TGTGCCAGCAGTAAACTGGGGGGTTCACCCCTCCACTTT
CASSKLGGSPLHF
>TRBV9|-|-|TRBJ2-1
TGTGCCAGCAATTTGGGTGCAGTGACAGAGCAGTTCTTC
CASNLGAVTEQFF
>TRBV6-6|-|-|TRBJ1-1
TGTGCCAGCAGTCCTCAACTCCTTAGCGGGGGGAGCACTGAAGCTTTCTTT
CASSPQLLSGGSTEAFF
>TRBV10-3|-|TRBD2|TRBJ2-3
TGTGCCATCAGTGTGGGGGGGGCAGATACGCAGTATTTT
CAISVGGADTQYF
>TRBV6-5|-|-|TRBJ1-6
TGTGCCAGCAGCCCACAGACAGACTATAATTCACCCCTCCACTTT
CASSPQTDYNSPLHF
>TRBV28|few|TRBD1|TRBJ1-3
TGTGCCAGCAGTTTATCCCAGGGGGCTAGAAACACCATATATTTT
CASSLSQGARNTIYF
>TRBV7-8|-|-|TRBJ1-1
TGTGCCAGCAGCAGAGGACAGAACACTGAAGCTTTCTTT
CASSRGQNTEAFF
>TRBV7-2|-|-|TRBJ2-2
TGTGCCAGCAGCTTTACTGCACGGGGTTCGAACACCGGGGAGCTGTTTTTT
CASSFTARGSNTGELFF
>TRBV7-2|few|TRBD2|TRBJ2-3
TGTGCCAGCAGCTTAGGACTAGCGGGGTATACGCAGTATTTT
CASSLGLAGYTQYF
>TRBV7-2|once|TRBD1|TRBJ2-7
TGTGCCAGCAGCTCCGGGACAGGGGGCATCGACGAGCAGTACTTC
CASSSGTGGIDEQYF
>TRBV7-3|-|TRBD1|TRBJ2-6
TGTGCCAGCAGCAACCCCCCGGGACAGGGAGGGTCTGGGGCCAACGTCCTGACTTTC
CASSNPPGQGGSGANVLTF
>TRBV19|-|TRBD1|TRBJ2-5
TGTGCCAGTAGTCTCCTCGGACAGGGCCGGGTAGAGACCCAGTACTTC
CASSLLGQGRVETQYF
>TRBV7-3|many|TRBD1|TRBJ1-1
TGTGCCAGCAGCTTAGACAGGGGCACTGAAGCTTTCTTT
CASSLDRGTEAFF